These 21 T cell receptor beta chains were sequenced from one sample in a study of T cell responses to AZD1222 COVID-19 vaccine. Measured with immunoSEQ multiplex PCR; TCRdb has only the in-frame clones, and not every one. The table includes 170,000 or so clones, around 88% detected once. The sample consisted of peripheral blood, taken 28 days after the second AZD1222 dose. These receptors all come from an adult who received the AZD1222 COVID-19 vaccine.

V is TRBV5-6 and J is TRBJ2-1; 7 nucleotides line up with TRBD1. The CDR3 consists of 19 residues. Germline V gene lookup returns CDR1 SGHDT and CDR2 YYEEEE. The V and J ends lost 3 bases and 9 bases, in that order; junction bases with no gene match: 24. DNA of the CDR3: TGTGCCAGCAGCTCGAGATTAAATTACAGAAATAGGGGGCTGGGTGAGCAGTTCTTC. Protein product: CASSSRLNYRNRGLGEQFF.

This clone was counted only a few times. The genes are TRBV7-8 and TRBJ1-1; 8 positions agree with TRBD1. The CDR3 is made up of 18 amino acids. CDR1 is SGHVS, CDR2 FQNEAQ, per germline. Trimming cost V 0 bases and J 0 bases; bases outside gene matches: 9. The CDR3, as DNA: TGTGCCAGCAGCTTAGCCCGCGGACAGGGCCTGTTGAACACTGAAGCTTTCTTT. Amino acid sequence: CASSLARGQGLLNTEAFF.

The chain has TRBV7-2 and TRBJ2-5, with 13 bases identical to TRBD2. This CDR3 spans 19 amino acids. Germline lookup yields CDR1 SGHTA and CDR2 FQGNSA. V lost 5 bases to trimming and J lost 5 bases; unmatched junction nucleotides: 17. Here the CDR3 reads CASSPNGPLAGGRTETQYF. Written as DNA, the CDR3 is TGTGCCAGCAGCCCAAATGGCCCACTAGCGGGGGGGCGTACGGAGACCCAGTACTTC.

This rearrangement joins TRBV2 to TRBJ2-5; TRBD1 is a possible D gene (5 bases). Trimming removed 4 bases at V and 9 bases at J, with 12 bases between. From germline, CDR1 is SNHLY and CDR2 FYNNEI. The CDR3 runs 12 residues. The CDR3 spells CASSAAQDPQYF. CDR3 in DNA: TGTGCCAGCAGTGCCGCACAGGATCCCCAGTACTTC.

The V call is TRBV9, the J call TRBJ1-2, with TRBD1 matching 9 bases. V lost 0 bases, J lost 7 bases, and 7 bases stayed unmatched. Germline V gene data show CDR1 as SGDLS and CDR2 as YYNGEE. The CDR3 loop spans 15 amino acids. The CDR3 DNA is TGTGCCAGCAGCGTAGCAGGGGGACAGGGAGGTGGCTACACCTTC. This encodes CASSVAGGQGGGYTF.

J is TRBJ1-5 and V is TRBV6-6; D ambiguous. The V end was cut by 5 bases, the J end by 0 bases, with 17 bases between. The CDR3 totals 17 residues. Germline CDR1 and CDR2: MNHNY and SVGAGI (reference sequence). The CDR3 sequence: CASSGSGSPYSNQPQHF. CDR3 nucleotides: TGTGCCAGCAGTGGATCGGGATCCCCTTATAGCAATCAGCCCCAGCATTTT.

The chain has TRBV5-4 and TRBJ2-7; the match to TRBD1 covers 8 bases. J lost 1 base, V lost 3 bases, and 3 bases had no gene match. From germline, CDR1 is SGHNT and CDR2 YYREEE (reference sequence). The length of the CDR3 is 14 residues. The CDR3 loop reads CASSSDRASYEQYF. CDR3 nucleotide sequence: TGTGCCAGCAGCTCGGACAGGGCATCCTACGAGCAGTACTTC.

This clone was counted only a few times. This sequence joins TRBV11-2 and TRBJ1-4; 7 nucleotides line up with TRBD1. CDR3 length: 14 residues. CDR1 and CDR2 (germline): SGHAT, FQNNGV. J gave up 8 bases and V 5 bases, and 8 bases lay outside the gene matches. CDR3 nucleotides: TGTGCCAGCAGCATCACAGGGGAGGGCGAAAAACTGTTTTTT. Protein: CASSITGEGEKLFF.

This rearrangement joins TRBV5-4 to TRBJ2-7, with 7 bases identical to TRBD2. J was trimmed by 2 bases and V by 0 bases; bases with no gene match: 14. CDR1 and CDR2 from the germline V gene are SGHNT and YYREEE (reference sequence). The CDR3 runs to 18 residues. In DNA, the CDR3 is TGTGCCAGCAGCTTGGACTTAGGCGGGCGGGGGTTCGCCTACGAGCAGTACTTC. This encodes CASSLDLGGRGFAYEQYF.

This chain connects TRBV29-1 to TRBJ1-2; D unclear. Per the germline V gene, CDR1 is SQVTM and CDR2 is ANQGSEA. The V end was cut by 3 bases, the J end by 2 bases, with 10 bases between. The CDR3 extends over 13 amino acids. The CDR3 DNA is TGCAGCGTTGATAACGGGCAGAACTATGGCTACACCTTC. This encodes CSVDNGQNYGYTF.

The chain carries TRBV19 and TRBJ2-1, with 9 bases lining up with TRBD2. V lost 4 bases and J lost 0; bases outside the gene matches: 16. The CDR3 extends over 20 amino acids. Germline V lookup: CDR1 LNHDA, CDR2 SQIVND (reference sequence). This CDR3 reads CASSTELPGLAGISYNEQFF. The CDR3 nucleotides read TGTGCCAGTAGTACCGAACTACCTGGGCTAGCGGGGATCTCCTACAATGAGCAGTTCTTC.

This chain connects TRBV29-1 to TRBJ2-1, with D tentatively TRBD1 (6 bases). Germline values: CDR1 SQVTM, CDR2 ANQGSEA. V dropped 5 bases and J dropped 6 bases, with 11 bases sitting between them. This CDR3 is 12 amino acids long. Here the CDR3 reads CSVLKQGNEQFF. The CDR3 nucleotides read TGCAGCGTTTTGAAACAGGGCAATGAGCAGTTCTTC.

J is TRBJ1-4 and V is TRBV4-1; D gene uncertain. Germline lookup yields CDR1 MGHRA and CDR2 YSYEKL. V lost 0 bases and J 2 bases, leaving 10 bases between the germline ends. The length of the CDR3 is 16 residues. The CDR3 loop reads CASSQDPLGTNEKLFF. The CDR3 nucleotides read TGCGCCAGCAGCCAAGACCCTCTTGGGACTAATGAAAAACTGTTTTTT.

This CDR3 is CASSGLEEKLFF. DNA for the CDR3: TGTGCCAGCAGTGGGTTGGAAGAAAAACTGTTTTTT. The V and J genes are TRBV2 and TRBJ1-4; no clear D. V lost 4 bases and J 8 bases, leaving 8 bases between the germline ends. From germline, CDR1 is SNHLY and CDR2 FYNNEI. The CDR3 spans 12 residues.

This sequence joins TRBV27 and TRBJ1-2; D gene ambiguous. Trimming took off 4 bases at V and 5 bases at J, with 11 bases between the two ends. The CDR3 consists of 13 residues. Germline CDR1 reads MNHEY; CDR2 reads SMNVEV (reference sequence). The CDR3 reads CASSSGFGYGYTF. The CDR3 coding sequence is TGTGCCAGCAGTTCGGGGTTTGGGTATGGCTACACCTTC.

This chain links TRBV5-5 with TRBJ1-2; 7 bases map to TRBD1. V shed 3 bases, J shed 6 bases, and the junction held 17 bases outside the gene matches. Germline V gene data show CDR1 as SGHKS and CDR2 as YYEKEE (reference sequence). The CDR3 loop spans 17 amino acids. For the CDR3, the DNA is TGTGCCAGCAGCTCTGGACAAGCATCTCCTAGGGGGCATGGCTACACCTTC. Translated: CASSSGQASPRGHGYTF.

The chain combines TRBV6-1 with TRBJ1-1; the D gene is possibly TRBD1 (6 bases). The germline gives CDR1 MNHNS, CDR2 SASEGT. The CDR3 runs to 14 residues. The V gene lost 3 bases and the J gene lost 6 bases, with 14 bases spanning the gap. The CDR3 DNA is TGTGCCAGCAGTGAGAGGGGGGAGAAGGCTGAAGCTTTCTTT. Protein sequence: CASSERGEKAEAFF.

The chain uses TRBV9 and TRBJ2-3; 8 nucleotides match TRBD1. The CDR3 totals 18 residues. From germline, CDR1 is SGDLS and CDR2 YYNGEE. With V trimmed by 3 bases and J by 4 bases, 16 bases remained unmatched. Written as DNA, the CDR3 is TGTGCCAGCAGCGCCCCCACCCAGACAGGGGACCCACCAGATACGCAGTATTTT. Translating it yields CASSAPTQTGDPPDTQYF. Using reference TRBV9 and TRBJ2-3 for the parts outside the CDR3, the full variable domain is DSGVTQTPKHLITATGQRVTLRCSPRSGDLSVYWYQQSLDQGLQFLIQYYNGEERAKGNILERFSAQQFPDLHSELNLSSLELGDSALYFCASSAPTQTGDPPDTQYFGPGTRLTVL.

The CDR3 loop reads CSVGLPRGYTF. The CDR3, as DNA: TGCAGCGTTGGGCTCCCCCGGGGCTACACCTTC. V gene TRBV29-1 combines with J gene TRBJ1-2; D not certain. Trimming took 4 bases from V and 8 from J, leaving 11 bases between them. The CDR3 contains 11 residues. The V gene's germline CDR1 is SQVTM and CDR2 ANQGSEA.

This chain uses TRBV14 with TRBJ2-1; tentative D call: TRBD1 (5 bases). Germline V lookup: CDR1 SGHDN, CDR2 FVKESK. This CDR3 comprises 14 residues. V was trimmed by 0 bases and J by 4 bases, leaving 7 bases between them. The CDR3 DNA sequence: TGTGCCAGCAGCCAAGACCAGGGATACAATGAGCAGTTCTTC. Its protein product is CASSQDQGYNEQFF.

This rearrangement joins TRBV10-3 to TRBJ2-5; 7 nucleotides align to TRBD1. The CDR3 totals 13 residues. CDR1 and CDR2 (germline): ENHRY, SYGVKD. With 6 bases clipped from V and 4 bases from J, the junction kept 5 bases outside the gene matches. For the CDR3, the DNA is TGTGCCATCAGCCCCGGGACAGCAGAGACCCAGTACTTC. Its translation is CAISPGTAETQYF.